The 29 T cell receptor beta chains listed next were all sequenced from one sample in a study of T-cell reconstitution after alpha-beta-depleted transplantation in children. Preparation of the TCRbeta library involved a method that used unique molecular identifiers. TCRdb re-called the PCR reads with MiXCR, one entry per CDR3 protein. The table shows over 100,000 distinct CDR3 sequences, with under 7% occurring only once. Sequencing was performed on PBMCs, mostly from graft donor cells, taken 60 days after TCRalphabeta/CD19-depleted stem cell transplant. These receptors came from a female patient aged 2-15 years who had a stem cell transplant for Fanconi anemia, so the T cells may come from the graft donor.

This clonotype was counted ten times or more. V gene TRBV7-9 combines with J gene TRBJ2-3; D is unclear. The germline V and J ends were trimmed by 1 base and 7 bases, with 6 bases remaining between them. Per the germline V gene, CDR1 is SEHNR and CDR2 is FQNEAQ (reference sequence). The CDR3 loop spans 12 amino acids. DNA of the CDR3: TGTGCCAGCAGCTTAGAGGGAAATACGCAGTATTTT. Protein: CASSLEGNTQYF.

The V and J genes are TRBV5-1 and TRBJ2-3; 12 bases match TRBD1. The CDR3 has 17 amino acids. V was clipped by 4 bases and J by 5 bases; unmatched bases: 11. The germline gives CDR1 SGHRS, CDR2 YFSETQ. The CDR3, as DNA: TGCGCCAGCAGCGATCTCTGGGACAGGGGGCGAATAGATACGCAGTATTTT. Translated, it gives CASSDLWDRGRIDTQYF.

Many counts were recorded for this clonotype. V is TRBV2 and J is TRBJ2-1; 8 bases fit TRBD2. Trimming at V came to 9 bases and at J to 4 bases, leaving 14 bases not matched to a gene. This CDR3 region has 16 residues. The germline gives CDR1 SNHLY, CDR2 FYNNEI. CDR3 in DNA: TGTGCCAGGACTCGAGGGGCGGGGGGTTCTTACAATGAGCAGTTCTTC. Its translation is CARTRGAGGSYNEQFF.

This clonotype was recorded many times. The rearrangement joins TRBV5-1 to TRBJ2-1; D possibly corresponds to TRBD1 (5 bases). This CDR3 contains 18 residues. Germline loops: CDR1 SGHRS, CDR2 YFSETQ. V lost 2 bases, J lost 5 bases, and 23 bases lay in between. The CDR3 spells CASSFPLGAVSAHNEQFF. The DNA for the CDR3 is TGCGCCAGCAGCTTTCCCCTAGGGGCCGTTTCGGCTCACAATGAGCAGTTCTTC.

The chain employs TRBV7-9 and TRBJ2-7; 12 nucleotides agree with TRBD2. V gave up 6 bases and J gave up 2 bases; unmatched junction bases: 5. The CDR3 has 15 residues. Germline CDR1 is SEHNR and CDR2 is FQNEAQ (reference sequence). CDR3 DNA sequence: TGTGCCAGCAGTCCCCGACTAGCGGGAGCCTACGAGCAGTACTTC. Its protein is CASSPRLAGAYEQYF.

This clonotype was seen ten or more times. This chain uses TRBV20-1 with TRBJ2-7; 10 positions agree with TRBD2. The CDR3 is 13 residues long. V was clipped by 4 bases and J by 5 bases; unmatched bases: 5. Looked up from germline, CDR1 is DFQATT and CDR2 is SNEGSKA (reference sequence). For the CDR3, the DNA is TGCAGTGCTATTAGCGGGAGGTTGCACGAGCAGTACTTC. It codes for CSAISGRLHEQYF.

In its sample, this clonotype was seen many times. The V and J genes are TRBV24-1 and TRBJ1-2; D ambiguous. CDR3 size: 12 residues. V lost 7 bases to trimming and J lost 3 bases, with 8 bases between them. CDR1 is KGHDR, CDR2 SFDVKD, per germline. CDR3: CATRSPDYGYTF. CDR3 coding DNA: TGTGCCACCAGATCCCCAGACTATGGCTACACCTTC.

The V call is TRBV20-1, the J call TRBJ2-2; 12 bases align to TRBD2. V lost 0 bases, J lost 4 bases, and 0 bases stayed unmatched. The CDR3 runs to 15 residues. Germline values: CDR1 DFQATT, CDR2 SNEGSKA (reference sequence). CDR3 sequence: CSAREGLAGTGELFF. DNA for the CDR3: TGCAGTGCTAGAGAGGGACTAGCGGGCACCGGGGAGCTGTTTTTT.

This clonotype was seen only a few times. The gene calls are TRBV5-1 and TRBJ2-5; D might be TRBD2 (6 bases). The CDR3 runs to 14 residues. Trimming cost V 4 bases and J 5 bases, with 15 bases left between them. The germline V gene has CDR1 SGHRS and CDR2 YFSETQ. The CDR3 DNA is TGCGCCAGCAGCCAACTCCCTCGGGGGGAGACCCAGTACTTC. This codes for CASSQLPRGETQYF.

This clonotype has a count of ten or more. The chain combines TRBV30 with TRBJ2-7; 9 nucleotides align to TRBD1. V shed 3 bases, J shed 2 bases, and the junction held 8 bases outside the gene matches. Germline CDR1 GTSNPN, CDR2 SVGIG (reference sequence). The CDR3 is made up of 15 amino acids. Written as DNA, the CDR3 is TGTGCCTGGAGCCCGGGACAGGGTATACCCTACGAGCAGTACTTC. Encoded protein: CAWSPGQGIPYEQYF.

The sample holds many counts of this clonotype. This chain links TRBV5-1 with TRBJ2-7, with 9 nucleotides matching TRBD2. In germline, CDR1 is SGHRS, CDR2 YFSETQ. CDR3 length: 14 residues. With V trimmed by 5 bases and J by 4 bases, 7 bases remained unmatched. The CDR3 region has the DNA TGCGCCAGCAGATACATAGCGGGAGTGTACGAGCAGTACTTC. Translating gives CASRYIAGVYEQYF.

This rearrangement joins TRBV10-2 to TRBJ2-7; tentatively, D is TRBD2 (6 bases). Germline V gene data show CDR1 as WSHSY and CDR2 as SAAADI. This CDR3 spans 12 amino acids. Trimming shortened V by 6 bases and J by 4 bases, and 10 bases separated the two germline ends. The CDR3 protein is CASSQTSYEQYF. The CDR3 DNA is TGCGCCAGCAGCCAGACTAGTTACGAGCAGTACTTC.

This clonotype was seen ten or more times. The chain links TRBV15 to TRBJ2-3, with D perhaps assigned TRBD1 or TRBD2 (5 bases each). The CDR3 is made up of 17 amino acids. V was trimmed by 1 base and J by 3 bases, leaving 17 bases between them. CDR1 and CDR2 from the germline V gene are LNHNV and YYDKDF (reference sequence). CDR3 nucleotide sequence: TGTGCCACCAGCAGAGGAGCCGGGACGGACTTAACAGATACGCAGTATTTT. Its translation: CATSRGAGTDLTDTQYF. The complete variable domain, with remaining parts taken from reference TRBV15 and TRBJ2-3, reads DAMVIQNPRYQVTQFGKPVTLSCSQTLNHNVMYWYQQKSSQAPKLLFHYYDKDFNNEADTPDNFQSRRPNTSFCFLDIRSPGLGDTAMYLCATSRGAGTDLTDTQYFGPGTRLTVL.

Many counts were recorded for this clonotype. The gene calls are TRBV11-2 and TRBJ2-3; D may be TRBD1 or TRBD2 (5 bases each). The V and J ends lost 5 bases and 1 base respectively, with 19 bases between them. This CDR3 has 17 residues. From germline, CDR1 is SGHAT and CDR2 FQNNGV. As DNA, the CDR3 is TGTGCCAGCAGCACTAGTCCCCTAGGGGCGGGCACAGATACGCAGTATTTT. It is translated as CASSTSPLGAGTDTQYF.

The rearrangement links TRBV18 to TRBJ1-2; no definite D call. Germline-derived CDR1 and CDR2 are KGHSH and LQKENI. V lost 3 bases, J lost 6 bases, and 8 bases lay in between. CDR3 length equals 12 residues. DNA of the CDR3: TGTGCCAGCTCACCCGGACCGGATGGCTACACCTTC. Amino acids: CASSPGPDGYTF.

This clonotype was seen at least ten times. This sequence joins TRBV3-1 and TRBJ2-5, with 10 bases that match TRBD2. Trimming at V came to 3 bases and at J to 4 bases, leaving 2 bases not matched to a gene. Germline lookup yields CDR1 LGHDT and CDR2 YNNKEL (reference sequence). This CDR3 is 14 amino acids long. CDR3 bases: TGTGCCAGCAGCCAGTTAGCGGGAGGAGAGACCCAGTACTTC. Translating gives CASSQLAGGETQYF.

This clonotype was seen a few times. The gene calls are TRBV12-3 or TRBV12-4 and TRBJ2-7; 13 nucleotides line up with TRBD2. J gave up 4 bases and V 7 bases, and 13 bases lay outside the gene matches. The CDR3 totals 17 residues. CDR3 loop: CASTQRILAGGRYEQYF. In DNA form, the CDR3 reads TGTGCCAGCACCCAAAGAATACTAGCGGGAGGGCGGTACGAGCAGTACTTC.

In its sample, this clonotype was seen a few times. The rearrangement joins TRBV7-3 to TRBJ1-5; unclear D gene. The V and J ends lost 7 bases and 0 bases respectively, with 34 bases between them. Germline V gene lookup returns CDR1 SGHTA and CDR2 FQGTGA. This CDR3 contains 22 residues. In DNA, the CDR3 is TGTGCCAGCACCCGGCCAGTCAAGGTCCCTAAACGTTCCAAGTATAGCAATCAGCCCCAGCATTTT. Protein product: CASTRPVKVPKRSKYSNQPQHF.

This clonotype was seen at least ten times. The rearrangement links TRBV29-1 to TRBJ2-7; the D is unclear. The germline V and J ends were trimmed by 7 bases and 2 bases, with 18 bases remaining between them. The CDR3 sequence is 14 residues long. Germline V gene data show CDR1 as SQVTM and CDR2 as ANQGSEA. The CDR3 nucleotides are TGCAGCGCTATAATAGTCCCTCATACCTACGAGCAGTACTTC. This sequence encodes CSAIIVPHTYEQYF.

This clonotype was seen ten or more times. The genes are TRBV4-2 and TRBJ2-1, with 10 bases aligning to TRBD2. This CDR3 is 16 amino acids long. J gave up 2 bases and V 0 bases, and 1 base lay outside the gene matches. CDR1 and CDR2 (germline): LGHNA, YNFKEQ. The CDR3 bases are TGTGCCAGCAGCCAAGAAAGCGGGGGGGCCTACAATGAGCAGTTCTTC. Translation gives CASSQESGGAYNEQFF.

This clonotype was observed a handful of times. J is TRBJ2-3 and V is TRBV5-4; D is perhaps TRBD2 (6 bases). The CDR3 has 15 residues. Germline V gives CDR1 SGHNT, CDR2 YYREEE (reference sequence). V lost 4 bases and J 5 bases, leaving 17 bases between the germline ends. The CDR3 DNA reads TGTGCCAGCAGCGATAAAAGGGGCGGGAAAGATACGCAGTATTTT. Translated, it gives CASSDKRGGKDTQYF.

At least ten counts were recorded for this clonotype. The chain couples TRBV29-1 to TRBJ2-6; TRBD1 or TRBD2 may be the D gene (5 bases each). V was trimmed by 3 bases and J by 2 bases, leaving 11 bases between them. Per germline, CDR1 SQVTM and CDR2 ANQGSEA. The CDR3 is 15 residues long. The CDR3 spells CSVDTRGAGANVLTF. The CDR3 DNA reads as TGCAGCGTTGATACGAGGGGTGCTGGGGCCAACGTCCTGACTTTC.

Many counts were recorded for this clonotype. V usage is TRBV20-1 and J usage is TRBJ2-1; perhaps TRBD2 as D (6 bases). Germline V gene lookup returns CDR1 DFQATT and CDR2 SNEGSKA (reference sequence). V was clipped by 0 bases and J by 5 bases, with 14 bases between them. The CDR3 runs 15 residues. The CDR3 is CSARDGRGPHNEQFF. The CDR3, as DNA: TGCAGTGCTAGAGATGGGCGGGGACCACACAATGAGCAGTTCTTC.

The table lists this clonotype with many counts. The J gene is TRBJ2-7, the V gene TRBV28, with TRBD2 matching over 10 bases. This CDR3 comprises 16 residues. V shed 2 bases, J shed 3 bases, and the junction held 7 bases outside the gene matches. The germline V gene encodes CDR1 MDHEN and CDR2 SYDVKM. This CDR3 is CASSLAGRLAGYEQYF. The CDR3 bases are TGTGCCAGCAGTTTAGCGGGACGACTAGCGGGCTACGAGCAGTACTTC.

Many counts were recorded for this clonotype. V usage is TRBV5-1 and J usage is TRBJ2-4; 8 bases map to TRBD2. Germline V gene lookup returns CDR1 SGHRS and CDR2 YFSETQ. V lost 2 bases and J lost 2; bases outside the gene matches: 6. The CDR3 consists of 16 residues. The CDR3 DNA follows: TGCGCCAGCAGCTTAAATACGGGGGGGTCCAAAAACATTCAGTACTTC. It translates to CASSLNTGGSKNIQYF.

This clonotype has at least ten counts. The CDR3 sequence: CASSFETEAFF. The CDR3 DNA is TGTGCCAGCAGTTTTGAGACTGAAGCTTTCTTT. This chain joins TRBV28 and TRBJ1-1; D gene ambiguous. With 3 bases removed from V and 5 bases from J, the gap between germline ends came to 4 bases. Germline CDR1 and CDR2: MDHEN and SYDVKM. The length of the CDR3 is 11 residues.

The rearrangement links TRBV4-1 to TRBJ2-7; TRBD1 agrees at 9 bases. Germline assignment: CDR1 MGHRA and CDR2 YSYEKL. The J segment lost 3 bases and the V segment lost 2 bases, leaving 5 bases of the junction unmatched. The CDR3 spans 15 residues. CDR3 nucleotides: TGCGCCAGCAGCCAACCGGACAGGGGAGGCTACGAGCAGTACTTC. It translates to CASSQPDRGGYEQYF.

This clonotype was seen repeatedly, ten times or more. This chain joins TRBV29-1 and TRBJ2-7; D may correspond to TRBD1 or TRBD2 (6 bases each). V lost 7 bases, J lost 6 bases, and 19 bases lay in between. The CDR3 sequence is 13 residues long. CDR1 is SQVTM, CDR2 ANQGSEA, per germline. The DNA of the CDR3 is TGCAGCGCTCACGGGGGCTCCCTGGGCGAGCAGTACTTC. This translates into CSAHGGSLGEQYF.

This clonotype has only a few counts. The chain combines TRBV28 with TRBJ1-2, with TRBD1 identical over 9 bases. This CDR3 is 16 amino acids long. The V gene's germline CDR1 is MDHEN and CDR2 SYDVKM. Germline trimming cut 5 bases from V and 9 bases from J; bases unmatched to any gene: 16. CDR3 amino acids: CASSQYAGTGSYRYTF. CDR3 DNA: TGTGCCAGCAGTCAGTACGCCGGGACAGGGTCTTATCGCTACACCTTC.